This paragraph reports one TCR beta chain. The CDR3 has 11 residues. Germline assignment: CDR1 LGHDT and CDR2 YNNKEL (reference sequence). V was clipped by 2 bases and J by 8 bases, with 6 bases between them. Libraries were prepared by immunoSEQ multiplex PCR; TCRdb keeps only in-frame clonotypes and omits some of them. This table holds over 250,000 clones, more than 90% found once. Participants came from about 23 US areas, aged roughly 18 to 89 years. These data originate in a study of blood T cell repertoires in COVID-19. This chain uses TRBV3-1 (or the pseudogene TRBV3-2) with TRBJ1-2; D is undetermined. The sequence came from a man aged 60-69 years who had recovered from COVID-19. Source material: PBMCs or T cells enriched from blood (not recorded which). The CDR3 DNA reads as TGTGCCAGCAGCCAATCCGGGGGCTACACCTTC. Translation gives CASSQSGGYTF.